This T cell receptor beta chain was identified during a study of a mutant IDH1 vaccine in newly diagnosed glioma. Study-level information: Radiotherapy alone preceded vaccination by 4-6 weeks; alternatively, vaccination started with temozolomide cycles. Week 47 marked visit V13, whereas week 35 marked visit V12.

As concerns this clone: The antigen is undetermined.

The CDR3 contains 14 residues. Trimming removed 6 bases at V and 3 bases at J, with 15 bases between. The V gene's germline CDR1 is MNHEY and CDR2 SVGAGI. Sequenced by immunoSEQ multiplex PCR; TCRdb stores in-frame clones only, minus some. The table lists around 52,000 clones, over 60% of them singletons. Study results and limitations: In approximately 93% of patients, immune responses induced by the vaccine occurred.

Time point denoted: week 35, safety follow-up. Topical imiquimod was applied with each vaccine dose, which held 300 ug of mutant IDH1 20-mer peptide. New WHO grade 3 or 4 astrocytomas that were IDH1-mutant and ATRX-lost occurred in the donors. The rearrangement joins TRBV6-5 to TRBJ2-7; D possibly corresponds to TRBD2 (7 bases). The specimen comprised PBMCs, sampled from a glioma patient whose treatment included an IDH1 peptide vaccine. The TCR comes from a man between 35 and 55 years old with glioma. CDR3 residues: CASSKGGGGYEQYV. CDR3 DNA sequence: TGTGCCAGCAGCAAGGGGGGGGGAGGCTACGAGCAGTACGTC.